These T cell receptor beta chains were read from a single sample in a study of shared clonotypes between healthy human individuals. Assay: immunoSEQ multiplex PCR; the TCRdb copy retains only in-frame clones and omits some. The sample holds around 1,000,000 clones; approximately 77% are singletons and the top ten take 0.7% to 0.95%. Sequencing was carried out using memory CD4+ T cells from PBMCs. The receptors originated from a man aged 18 to 29 in good health. Some clones in this sample may be carry-over from other donors' samples. Both conserved end residues are part of each CDR3. D genes are given only for firm matches. The size of a clone is reported for some rows only, either as once, few or many, or as a class for expanded clones.

v_call,j_call,clone_size,d_call,cdr3_length,cdr3_aa,cdr3_nt
TRBV9,TRBJ1-1,-,-,13,CASSGGLNTEAFF,TGTGCCAGCAGCGGCGGTCTGAACACTGAAGCTTTCTTT
TRBV15,TRBJ2-1,-,TRBD2,15,CATSRVRGSGNEQFF,TGTGCCACCAGCAGAGTTCGCGGGAGCGGCAATGAGCAGTTCTTC
TRBV30,TRBJ2-3,-,TRBD2,14,CAWSGGSTGGTQYF,TGTGCCTGGAGTGGAGGGTCCACGGGGGGTACGCAGTATTTT
TRBV7-3,TRBJ1-2,-,-,13,CASSSGRNYGYTF,TGTGCCAGCAGCTCTGGACGGAACTATGGCTACACCTTC
TRBV30,TRBJ1-6,-,-,14,CAWRGDIYNSPLHF,TGTGCCTGGAGAGGGGACATTTATAATTCACCCCTCCACTTT
TRBV9,TRBJ2-2,few,-,14,CASSVGLYTGELFF,TGTGCCAGCAGCGTGGGACTGTACACCGGGGAGCTGTTTTTT
TRBV7-2,TRBJ2-7,-,-,15,CASSLGGTRGGEQYF,TGTGCCAGCAGCTTAGGGGGGACACGAGGCGGCGAGCAGTACTTC
TRBV5-4,TRBJ1-1,-,-,14,CASSLGIVNTEAFF,TGTGCCAGCAGCTTAGGGATCGTGAACACTGAAGCTTTCTTT
TRBV7-3,TRBJ2-1,-,TRBD2,15,CASSLTSGTYNEQFF,TGTGCCAGCAGCTTAACTAGCGGGACCTACAATGAGCAGTTCTTC
TRBV11-2,TRBJ2-3,-,-,13,CASSVGRENTQYF,TGTGCCAGCAGCGTCGGCCGCGAGAATACGCAGTATTTT
TRBV6-4,TRBJ1-5,once,-,14,CASREIEGYQPQHF,TGTGCCAGCAGAGAGATCGAGGGATACCAGCCCCAGCATTTT
TRBV30,TRBJ2-6,-,TRBD1,15,CAWRGQGLGANVLTF,TGTGCCTGGAGGGGACAGGGACTAGGGGCCAACGTCCTGACTTTC
TRBV29-1,TRBJ2-1,-,TRBD1,14,CSVERGQGRSEQFF,TGCAGCGTTGAAAGGGGGCAGGGAAGGAGTGAGCAGTTCTTC
TRBV19,TRBJ2-5,few,-,15,CASSPGGTAQETQYF,TGTGCCAGTAGTCCTGGGGGGACAGCACAAGAGACCCAGTACTTC
TRBV14,TRBJ1-3,-,-,11,CASSHLSTIYF,TGTGCCAGCAGCCATCTTAGCACCATATATTTT
TRBV5-1,TRBJ2-3,once,-,14,CASNRGGSTDTQYF,TGCGCCAGCAACCGTGGCGGAAGCACAGATACGCAGTATTTT
TRBV10-3,TRBJ2-5,-,-,12,CAISEPQETQYF,TGTGCCATCAGTGAGCCTCAAGAGACCCAGTACTTC
TRBV2,TRBJ1-1,many,-,11,CASTSGTRAFF,TGTGCCAGCACTTCCGGGACCCGGGCTTTCTTT
TRBV5-1,TRBJ2-3,-,TRBD1,14,CASTSGGIIDTQYF,TGCGCCAGCACCTCAGGGGGCATTATAGATACGCAGTATTTT
TRBV2,TRBJ2-3,-,-,16,CASSERGPQYTDTQYF,TGTGCCAGCAGTGAGCGTGGACCCCAATATACAGATACGCAGTATTTT
TRBV30,TRBJ2-2,-,-,14,CAWSRGPNTGELFF,TGTGCCTGGAGTCGGGGACCCAACACCGGGGAGCTGTTTTTT
TRBV2,TRBJ1-1,-,-,14,CASSRQGTNTEAFF,TGTGCCAGCAGTAGGCAGGGAACGAACACTGAAGCTTTCTTT
TRBV30,TRBJ2-3,once,TRBD2,17,CAWSVRLAGGGTDTQYF,TGTGCCTGGAGTGTACGGCTAGCGGGCGGGGGCACAGATACGCAGTATTTT
TRBV14,TRBJ2-2,-,-,18,CASSPTRGRGRGTGELFF,TGTGCCAGCAGCCCGACTCGTGGGCGGGGGCGCGGCACCGGGGAGCTGTTTTTT
TRBV11-2,TRBJ2-5,-,-,12,CASSLSRETQYF,TGTGCCAGCAGCTTATCTCGAGAGACCCAGTACTTC
TRBV6-5,TRBJ2-7,-,TRBD1,16,CASSSKKGAQTYEQYF,TGTGCCAGCAGTTCCAAAAAGGGGGCACAGACCTACGAGCAGTACTTC
TRBV6-1,TRBJ1-1,-,-,14,CASSEAGMNTEAFF,TGTGCCAGCAGTGAAGCTGGGATGAACACTGAAGCTTTCTTT
TRBV7-9,TRBJ2-3,-,TRBD1,15,CASSLSTGTADTQYF,TGTGCCAGCAGCTTATCGACCGGGACAGCAGATACGCAGTATTTT
TRBV29-1,TRBJ1-1,-,TRBD1,12,CSVLQGGAEAFF,TGCAGCGTGTTGCAAGGGGGCGCTGAAGCTTTCTTT
TRBV28,TRBJ2-7,few,-,14,CASSRIRGPYEQYF,TGTGCCAGCAGTAGGATCAGGGGACCCTACGAGCAGTACTTC
TRBV4-2,TRBJ1-1,-,-,16,CASSQVYLQGYTEAFF,TGTGCCAGCAGCCAAGTCTATTTACAGGGTTACACTGAAGCTTTCTTT
TRBV29-1,TRBJ2-1,-,TRBD2,14,CSVERTSVVNEQFF,TGCAGCGTGGAGAGGACTAGCGTAGTAAATGAGCAGTTCTTC
TRBV19,TRBJ2-1,-,-,15,CASSIGSSSYNEQFF,TGTGCCAGTAGCATCGGATCAAGCTCCTACAATGAGCAGTTCTTC
TRBV6-6,TRBJ1-3,-,-,14,CASSRRTGGNTIYF,TGTGCCAGCAGCCGAAGGACGGGAGGAAACACCATATATTTT
TRBV28,TRBJ1-2,-,-,13,CASSWGLNYGYTF,TGTGCCAGCAGTTGGGGTCTTAACTATGGCTACACCTTC
TRBV5-1,TRBJ2-7,-,TRBD1,13,CASSLDRTYEQYF,TGCGCCAGCAGCCTGGACAGGACCTACGAGCAGTACTTC